What follows are 20 T cell receptor beta chains derived from one specimen sequenced in a study of neurological immune-mediated disorders. TCRdb reprocessed the 5' RACE reads via MiXCR and lists one record per CDR3 protein. The sample contains around 100,000 distinct CDR3 sequences, less than 14% of which appear only once. Time point in this sample: longitudinal time-point 3. Sample: PBMCs. Receptor source: a female donor with HTLV-1-associated myelopathy (HAM/TSP).

Ten or more counts support this clonotype. The genes are TRBV5-1 and TRBJ2-5; D is tentatively TRBD1 or TRBD2 (5 bases each). Per the germline V gene, CDR1 is SGHRS and CDR2 is YFSETQ. This CDR3 contains 16 residues. Trimming took 1 base from V and 3 from J, leaving 16 bases between them. The CDR3 region is CASSLQARGFEETQYF. In DNA, the CDR3 is TGCGCCAGCAGCTTGCAGGCCCGGGGCTTTGAAGAGACCCAGTACTTC.

This rearrangement joins TRBV18 to TRBJ2-7, with D tentatively TRBD1 (5 bases). The CDR3 spans 13 residues. Germline lookup yields CDR1 KGHSH and CDR2 LQKENI. Trimming left V 2 bases short and J 6 bases short, with 11 bases between. The CDR3 DNA reads as TGTGCCAGCTCACCATGGGCAGGGTGCGAGCAGTACTTC. Translation gives CASSPWAGCEQYF.

The sample holds many counts of this clonotype. The chain carries TRBV9 and TRBJ2-1; TRBD2 matches 9 bases. In germline, CDR1 is SGDLS, CDR2 YYNGEE. The J segment lost 5 bases and the V segment lost 4 bases, leaving 7 bases of the junction unmatched. The CDR3 sequence is 15 residues long. CDR3 loop: CASSPRGGYHNEQFF. The CDR3 bases are TGTGCCAGCAGCCCGCGGGGGGGTTATCACAATGAGCAGTTCTTC.

This clonotype was seen ten or more times. This sequence joins TRBV5-1 and TRBJ2-4, with 8 bases fitting TRBD1. The CDR3 is 14 amino acids. CDR1 is SGHRS, CDR2 YFSETQ, per germline. The V and J ends lost 4 bases and 5 bases, in that order; junction bases with no gene match: 5. In DNA form, the CDR3 reads TGCGCCAGCAGCACTCAGGGGGCGGAAAACATTCAGTACTTC. Protein: CASSTQGAENIQYF.

The V gene is TRBV6-5, the J gene TRBJ2-3; perhaps TRBD1 as D (5 bases). Looked up from germline, CDR1 is MNHEY and CDR2 is SVGAGI. Trimming removed 0 bases at V and 0 bases at J, with 7 bases between. The CDR3 extends over 15 amino acids. The CDR3 DNA reads as TGTGCCAGCAGTTACTCAAGGGGTAGCACAGATACGCAGTATTTT. Amino acid sequence: CASSYSRGSTDTQYF.

This clonotype was seen many times. The chain couples TRBV5-1 to TRBJ2-3; D uncertain. The CDR3 is made up of 13 amino acids. Deletions cut 7 bases from V and 4 bases from J, with 13 bases between. The V gene's germline CDR1 is SGHRS and CDR2 YFSETQ. The CDR3 region is CASRNLGADTQYF. The CDR3 DNA sequence: TGCGCCAGCCGAAACCTTGGCGCAGATACGCAGTATTTT.

Concerning this clonotype: At one of its ends the junction is not consistent with the germline gene, which may arise from a read error. This chain joins TRBV27 and TRBJ2-2, with no clear D. The CDR3 consists of 15 residues. In germline, CDR1 is MNHEY, CDR2 SMNVEV (reference sequence). The CDR3 loop reads CGSSLLLANTGELFF. CDR3 nucleotide sequence: TGTGGCAGCAGTTTATTATTGGCGAACACCGGGGAGCTGTTTTTT.

This clonotype was seen more than once but under ten times. This sequence joins TRBV7-2 and TRBJ2-5; D perhaps matches TRBD2 (5 bases). This CDR3 region has 15 residues. Germline V gene lookup returns CDR1 SGHTA and CDR2 FQGNSA. V dropped 1 base and J dropped 4 bases, with 13 bases sitting between them. DNA of the CDR3: TGTGCCAGCAGCTTAGACGGCGGGTCACTAGAGACCCAGTACTTC. This encodes CASSLDGGSLETQYF.

This clonotype has at least ten counts. This chain joins TRBV12-3 or TRBV12-4 and TRBJ2-5; maybe TRBD1 (7 bases). The CDR3 spans 14 residues. Trimming took 6 bases from V and 3 from J, leaving 14 bases between them. DNA for the CDR3: TGTGCCAGCAGCGCCAGGGGGGCGAAAGAGACCCAGTACTTC. Translating it yields CASSARGAKETQYF.

This clonotype was detected ten times or more. This chain connects TRBV20-1 to TRBJ2-2; D call uncertain. This CDR3 has 14 residues. The germline V gene encodes CDR1 DFQATT and CDR2 SNEGSKA (reference sequence). V was shortened by 0 bases and J by 1 base, with 6 bases between the two germline ends. CDR3 bases: TGCAGTGCTAGAGATGCAGGGAACACCGGGGAGCTGTTTTTT. This codes for CSARDAGNTGELFF.

This clonotype was seen at least ten times. The chain carries TRBV2 and TRBJ1-5; D gene uncertain. CDR3 length equals 15 residues. CDR1 SNHLY and CDR2 FYNNEI come from the germline V gene. The ends were cut back, 4 bases at V and 2 bases at J, with 12 bases in the middle. This chain's CDR3 is CASSAGPLGNQPQHF. The CDR3 DNA follows: TGTGCCAGCAGTGCAGGTCCTCTGGGCAATCAGCCCCAGCATTTT.

About this clonotype itself: One base away lies a much larger clone, so this may be a sequencing read error. This rearrangement joins TRBV7-2 to TRBJ2-7; D remains ambiguous. The CDR3 is made up of 15 amino acids. From germline, CDR1 is SGHTA and CDR2 FQGNSA. The V and J ends lost 4 bases and 0 bases respectively, with 13 bases between them. CDR3 amino acids: CASSSRQESSYEQYF. CDR3 nucleotide sequence: TGTGCCAGCAGCTCCCGGCAGGAGAGCTCCTACGAGCAGTACTTC.

The sample holds many counts of this clonotype. The J gene is TRBJ2-2, the V gene TRBV21-1; TRBD1, the table's D call, was not compared with the DNA. TRBV21-1 is recorded as a pseudogene. The CDR3 totals 18 residues. In nucleotides, the CDR3 is TGTGCCAGCAGCGTAAAGCCGGGACAGGGAGTTCGGACCGGGGAGCTGTTTTTT. As protein: CASSVKPGQGVRTGELFF.

This clonotype showed up many times. The V call is TRBV4-1, the J call TRBJ2-3, with 9 positions matching TRBD1. CDR3 length: 14 residues. In germline, CDR1 is MGHRA, CDR2 YSYEKL. The V gene end was trimmed by 6 bases and the J gene end by 2 bases; junction bases not matched to a gene: 3. The CDR3 DNA is TGCGCCAGCAGGAAACAGGGGGCCACAGATACGCAGTATTTT. As protein: CASRKQGATDTQYF.

This rearrangement joins TRBV6-5 to TRBJ1-4, with D uncertain. V lost 6 bases, J lost 12 bases, and 17 bases lay in between. Germline V gene sequence: CDR1 MNHEY, CDR2 SVGAGI. The CDR3 sequence is 13 residues long. The CDR3: CASRHWLGQELFF. CDR3 coding DNA: TGTGCCAGCAGACATTGGCTCGGGCAGGAACTGTTTTTT.

This clonotype has a count of ten or more. This chain links TRBV28 with TRBJ2-7, with 8 bases lining up with TRBD2. CDR3 length: 15 amino acids. Germline V CDR1 and CDR2: MDHEN, SYDVKM. The V segment lost 11 bases and the J segment 6 bases; nucleotides outside the gene matches: 18. In DNA, the CDR3 is TGTGCCTCCAAGACGGGGGGGCGTGTTTCTCTCGAGCAGTACTTC. This translates into CASKTGGRVSLEQYF.

This clonotype was seen many times. This rearrangement joins TRBV6-5 to TRBJ2-2, with D unresolved. Trimming took off 6 bases at V and 3 bases at J, with 20 bases between the two ends. This CDR3 region has 17 residues. The germline V gene encodes CDR1 MNHEY and CDR2 SVGAGI. CDR3 sequence (DNA): TGTGCCAGCAGCCCCACAGTTACTCGGGTTGACACCGGGGAGCTGTTTTTT. It codes for CASSPTVTRVDTGELFF.

This clonotype was counted at least ten times. V is TRBV5-1 and J is TRBJ2-1; tentative D call: TRBD2 (6 bases). The CDR3 is 16 residues long. V was pared by 0 bases and J by 6 bases, with 16 bases between. Germline V CDR1 and CDR2: SGHRS, YFSETQ. The CDR3 loop is CASSLEWMAGSNEQFF. CDR3 DNA: TGCGCCAGCAGCTTGGAGTGGATGGCGGGGAGCAATGAGCAGTTCTTC.

This clonotype has more than one count but fewer than ten. The chain has TRBV3-1 and TRBJ2-7; the D gene is possibly TRBD1 (6 bases). Between the trimmed V and J ends, which lost 0 bases and 5 bases, there was a span of 11 bases. This CDR3 is 14 amino acids long. Germline CDR1 LGHDT, CDR2 YNNKEL (reference sequence). In DNA form, the CDR3 reads TGTGCCAGCAGCCAAGATCGACAGGACAACGAGCAGTACTTC. Its protein is CASSQDRQDNEQYF.

This clonotype appeared many times. The chain recombines TRBV5-1 with TRBJ2-3; 7 nucleotides align to TRBD1. V dropped 3 bases and J dropped 2; count of bases not matched to a gene: 3. Germline V gene data show CDR1 as SGHRS and CDR2 as YFSETQ. This CDR3 region has 14 residues. CDR3 nucleotides: TGCGCCAGCAGCTCTAGGGGGCACACAGATACGCAGTATTTT. Its translation: CASSSRGHTDTQYF.